This T cell receptor beta chain was documented in a study of blood T cell repertoires in COVID-19. Study-wide context: T cells, B-cell-depleted T cells, or PBMCs supplied cDNA or gDNA.

Study processing details: From reference gene primer amplification, estimates of nucleated cell counts were derived. Profiled with immunoSEQ multiplex PCR; TCRdb holds only in-frame clones, not every one. That table furnishes V, J and clone size, whereas the DNA furnished D and trimming. The data contain about 21,000 clones, 60% to 85% of them singletons. Germline-derived CDR1 and CDR2 are MNHNS and SASEGT. CDR3 length: 14 amino acids. Of note for this clone: The junction shows a germline mismatch at one end, possibly a read error.

This chain joins TRBV6-1 and TRBJ2-4; TRBD2 matches at 8 bases. This sequence was found in an elderly man with acute or convalescent COVID-19. The sequenced material came from peripheral blood. CDR3 region: CASNEGRGGNIQYF. Here the CDR3 DNA reads TGTGCCAGCAATGAAGGTCGGGGGGGAAACATTCAGTACTTC.